Shown below are 30 T cell receptor beta chains from a single sample sequenced in a study of T cell responses to AZD1222 COVID-19 vaccine. Some clones are missing from TCRdb's copy, which holds only in-frame ones; the method was immunoSEQ multiplex PCR. The data hold about 160,000 clones, with approximately 90% observed a single time. The specimen comprised peripheral blood, sampled on day 0 of AZD1222 vaccination. The source is an adult in good health.

The chain has TRBV19 and TRBJ2-7; D is possibly TRBD2 (5 bases). There are 14 residues in the CDR3. Germline V gene lookup returns CDR1 LNHDA and CDR2 SQIVND (reference sequence). Trimming stripped 3 bases from V and 3 bases from J, with 12 bases between. The CDR3 here is CASSIGTLGYEQYF. CDR3 sequence (DNA): TGTGCCAGTAGTATTGGAACACTAGGCTACGAGCAGTACTTC.

The chain recombines TRBV9 with TRBJ2-2; 10 bases match TRBD2. The ends lost 4 bases at V and 1 base at J; junction bases unmatched: 13. The CDR3 spans 19 residues. The V gene's germline CDR1 is SGDLS and CDR2 YYNGEE. CDR3 sequence: CASSSPGLAGVVNTGELFF. The CDR3 nucleotides are TGTGCCAGCAGCTCCCCCGGGCTAGCGGGGGTAGTGAACACCGGGGAGCTGTTTTTT.

The chain is built from TRBV4-1 and TRBJ1-1, with D perhaps TRBD1 (6 bases). Looked up from germline, CDR1 is MGHRA and CDR2 is YSYEKL. This CDR3 contains 16 residues. V was cut by 1 base and J by 1 base, with 13 bases left in between. The CDR3 DNA follows: TGCGCCAGCAGCCAAGCAGCGGGACACACGAACACTGAAGCTTTCTTT. This gives the protein CASSQAAGHTNTEAFF.

The chain uses TRBV7-8 and TRBJ1-1, with D unresolved. The V end was cut by 1 base, the J end by 4 bases, with 10 bases between. The CDR3 runs 14 residues. The germline CDR1 and CDR2 sequences are SGHVS and FQNEAQ. The CDR3 sequence: CASSLDRWGTEAFF. The DNA for the CDR3 is TGTGCCAGCAGCTTAGACCGGTGGGGCACTGAAGCTTTCTTT.

The J gene is TRBJ1-2, the V gene TRBV15; D unresolved. The CDR3 has 15 amino acids. V lost 0 bases and J lost 2, with 10 bases in between. CDR1 LNHNV and CDR2 YYDKDF come from the germline V gene (reference sequence). As DNA, the CDR3 is TGTGCCACCAGCAGAGATAAAAGCTCCAACTATGGCTACACCTTC. This sequence encodes CATSRDKSSNYGYTF.

This chain links TRBV7-3 with TRBJ2-2, with TRBD1 matching over 8 bases. This CDR3 comprises 15 residues. The germline gives CDR1 SGHTA, CDR2 FQGTGA. The V segment lost 4 bases and the J segment 4 bases; nucleotides outside the gene matches: 5. The chain's CDR3 is CASSSSGGSTGELFF. CDR3 coding DNA: TGTGCCAGCAGCTCGTCAGGGGGCAGCACCGGGGAGCTGTTTTTT.

V and J are TRBV12-3 or TRBV12-4 and TRBJ1-5, with 7 positions matching TRBD1. The CDR3 is made up of 13 amino acids. The ends lost 8 bases at V and 5 bases at J; junction bases unmatched: 6. The CDR3 DNA reads as TGTGCCAGCGGAGACAGGGAGGATCAGCCCCAGCATTTT. This encodes CASGDREDQPQHF.

The chain joins TRBV18 to TRBJ2-5; TRBD2 agrees at 9 bases. V gave up 4 bases and J gave up 4 bases; unmatched junction bases: 1. Germline assignment: CDR1 KGHSH and CDR2 LQKENI. The CDR3 extends over 13 amino acids. CDR3 coding DNA: TGTGCCAGCTCACGGACTAGCGCAGAGACCCAGTACTTC. Its protein is CASSRTSAETQYF.

The rearrangement links TRBV5-8 to TRBJ1-6; 10 positions agree with TRBD1. V lost 0 bases, J lost 11 bases, and 5 bases stayed unmatched. This CDR3 contains 15 residues. The V gene's germline CDR1 is SGHTS and CDR2 YDEGEE. CDR3 protein: CASSLEGTGVAPLHF. The CDR3, as DNA: TGTGCCAGCAGCTTGGAAGGGACAGGGGTGGCACCCCTCCACTTT.

Here the CDR3 reads CASSLGADYGYTF. CDR3 sequence (DNA): TGTGCCAGCAGCTTAGGCGCTGACTATGGCTACACCTTC. The chain employs TRBV7-2 and TRBJ1-2; D is unclear. Trimming removed 1 base at V and 3 bases at J, with 6 bases between. The CDR3 totals 13 residues. Germline V gene data show CDR1 as SGHTA and CDR2 as FQGNSA. The variable domain in full, completed from reference TRBV7-2 and TRBJ1-2, reads GAGVSQSPSNKVTEKGKDVELRCDPISGHTALYWYRQSLGQGLEFLIYFQGNSAPDKSGLPSDRFSAERTGGSVSTLTIQRTQQEDSAVYLCASSLGADYGYTFGSGTRLTVV.

The rearrangement links TRBV5-4 to TRBJ2-3, with 15 bases identical to TRBD2. Germline V CDR1 and CDR2: SGHNT, YYREEE (reference sequence). This CDR3 has 16 residues. V lost 4 bases and J lost 5; bases outside the gene matches: 5. The CDR3 loop reads CASSRTSGGAGDTQYF. CDR3 nucleotides: TGTGCCAGCAGCAGGACTAGCGGGGGGGCCGGAGATACGCAGTATTTT.

The rearrangement joins TRBV3-1 (or the pseudogene TRBV3-2) to TRBJ1-2; no clear D. Deletions cut 1 base from V and 0 bases from J, with 9 bases between. CDR1 and CDR2 (germline): LGHDT, YNNKEL (reference sequence). CDR3 size: 15 residues. CDR3 sequence: CASSQVAGPNYGYTF. The CDR3 DNA reads TGTGCCAGCAGCCAAGTGGCAGGACCTAACTATGGCTACACCTTC.

This clone was seen more than once but under ten times. The chain couples TRBV7-8 to TRBJ2-5, with D tentatively TRBD2 (6 bases). This CDR3 is 15 amino acids long. From germline, CDR1 is SGHVS and CDR2 FQNEAQ. Trimming cost V 5 bases and J 4 bases, with 17 bases left between them. Here the CDR3 reads CASSPTSLGGETQYF. The CDR3 DNA sequence: TGTGCCAGCAGCCCCACATCGTTGGGAGGAGAGACCCAGTACTTC. Complete variable domain (other parts from reference TRBV7-8 and TRBJ2-5): GAGVSQSPRYKVAKRGQDVALRCDPISGHVSLFWYQQALGQGPEFLTYFQNEAQLDKSGLPSDRFFAERPEGSVSTLKIQRTQQEDSAVYLCASSPTSLGGETQYFGPGTRLLVL.

CDR3 coding DNA: TGTGCCAGTAGTATAGCAACTGGGGCTGGGGAGCAGTACTTC. Amino acids: CASSIATGAGEQYF. The rearrangement joins TRBV19 to TRBJ2-7, with D perhaps matching TRBD1 (5 bases). The CDR3 extends over 14 amino acids. Germline values: CDR1 LNHDA, CDR2 SQIVND (reference sequence). V lost 1 base and J lost 7, with 14 bases in between. The complete variable domain, with remaining parts taken from reference TRBV19 and TRBJ2-7, reads DGGITQSPKYLFRKEGQNVTLSCEQNLNHDAMYWYRQDPGQGLRLIYYSQIVNDFQKGDIAEGYSVSREKKESFPLTVTSAQKNPTAFYLCASSIATGAGEQYFGPGTRLTVT.

The chain recombines TRBV28 with TRBJ1-1; D remains unclear. The length of the CDR3 is 12 residues. V was shortened by 6 bases and J by 1 base, with 6 bases between the two germline ends. Germline lookup yields CDR1 MDHEN and CDR2 SYDVKM. For the CDR3, the DNA is TGTGCCAGCAGCTCGGGGAACACTGAAGCTTTCTTT. Protein product: CASSSGNTEAFF.

This clone appeared a single time. The chain employs TRBV2 and TRBJ1-5; D is perhaps TRBD1 (6 bases). The CDR3 has 15 amino acids. Germline-derived CDR1 and CDR2 are SNHLY and FYNNEI. V was clipped by 6 bases and J by 6 bases, with 18 bases between them. The CDR3 protein is CASRGWQGQGQPQHF. The CDR3 coding sequence is TGTGCCAGCAGAGGTTGGCAGGGGCAAGGTCAGCCCCAGCATTTT.

The J gene is TRBJ2-2, the V gene TRBV9; D assignment may be TRBD1 or TRBD2 (6 bases each). The CDR3 is made up of 16 amino acids. CDR1 and CDR2 (germline): SGDLS, YYNGEE. V shed 7 bases and J shed 5 bases, with 21 bases lying between them. This CDR3 is CASDLTGGPGTGELFF. The CDR3 DNA is TGTGCCAGCGACTTGACCGGGGGCCCAGGTACCGGGGAGCTGTTTTTT.

CDR3 residues: CASSFGLSSTDTQYF. The CDR3 coding sequence is TGCGCCAGCAGCTTCGGACTGTCTAGCACAGATACGCAGTATTTT. V gene TRBV5-1 combines with J gene TRBJ2-3, with a possible D match to TRBD2 (5 bases). The germline V gene has CDR1 SGHRS and CDR2 YFSETQ. This CDR3 contains 15 residues. Trimming pared 2 bases from V and 0 bases from J, leaving 10 bases between.

The chain is built from TRBV11-2 and TRBJ1-6, with D possibly matching TRBD1 (5 bases). Trimming cost V 0 bases and J 7 bases, with 13 bases left between them. CDR3 length: 16 amino acids. Germline V lookup: CDR1 SGHAT, CDR2 FQNNGV. The CDR3 nucleotides read TGTGCCAGCAGCTTAGACGCGGGGCCAGGGAATTCACCCCTCCACTTT. This sequence encodes CASSLDAGPGNSPLHF.

V usage is TRBV30 and J usage is TRBJ1-2, with a weak D call TRBD1 (5 bases). CDR3 length: 14 residues. Trimming stripped 1 base from V and 5 bases from J, with 14 bases between. The germline V gene encodes CDR1 GTSNPN and CDR2 SVGIG (reference sequence). CDR3: CAWSGKGTLYGYTF. The CDR3 nucleotides are TGTGCCTGGAGTGGTAAAGGGACTTTGTATGGCTACACCTTC. Full variable domain (remainder filled in from reference TRBV30 and TRBJ1-2): SQTIHQWPATLVQPVGSPLSLECTVEGTSNPNLYWYRQAAGRGLQLLFYSVGIGQISSEVPQNLSASRPQDRQFILSSKKLLLSDSGFYLCAWSGKGTLYGYTFGSGTRLTVV.

This chain links TRBV6-5 with TRBJ2-1; a weak D match, TRBD2 (6 bases). V lost 6 bases and J lost 12, with 15 bases in between. The CDR3 is made up of 12 amino acids. Germline CDR1 is MNHEY and CDR2 is SVGAGI. The CDR3 region is CASSQTTSVQFF. The DNA of the CDR3 is TGTGCCAGCAGCCAAACGACTAGTGTGCAGTTCTTC.

J is TRBJ2-3 and V is TRBV4-2; D ambiguous. The germline V and J ends were trimmed by 0 bases and 2 bases, with 12 bases remaining between them. This CDR3 region has 16 residues. Germline assignment: CDR1 LGHNA and CDR2 YNFKEQ. CDR3 nucleotide sequence: TGTGCCAGCAGCCAAGACCCCCGGTCTGCCACAGATACGCAGTATTTT. Translating it yields CASSQDPRSATDTQYF.

The chain combines TRBV3-1 (or the pseudogene TRBV3-2) with TRBJ1-2; unclear D gene. With 4 bases removed from V and 6 bases from J, the gap between germline ends came to 9 bases. The CDR3 runs 12 residues. CDR1 LGHDT and CDR2 YNNKEL come from the germline V gene (reference sequence). CDR3 loop: CASSLGVDGYTF. Written as DNA, the CDR3 is TGTGCCAGCAGCCTCGGGGTAGATGGCTACACCTTC.

V and J are TRBV7-9 and TRBJ1-2; D call uncertain. Trimming removed 5 bases at V and 8 bases at J, with 15 bases between. The CDR3 spans 13 residues. Per the germline V gene, CDR1 is SEHNR and CDR2 is FQNEAQ (reference sequence). The CDR3 DNA is TGTGCCAGCAGCCCTGGGCCCGAAATGGGCTACACCTTC. Its protein product is CASSPGPEMGYTF.

This clone appeared a few times. This sequence joins TRBV6-6 and TRBJ2-1; 8 bases are a match to TRBD2. The V and J ends lost 8 bases and 5 bases, in that order; junction bases with no gene match: 8. This CDR3 spans 14 amino acids. In germline, CDR1 is MNHNY, CDR2 SVGAGI (reference sequence). CDR3 sequence: CASLAGGRNNEQFF. The DNA for the CDR3 is TGTGCCAGCTTGGCGGGGGGCCGGAACAATGAGCAGTTCTTC.

This clone was observed a few times. This CDR3 is CSVEGALPNEKLFF. The CDR3 region has the DNA TGCAGCGTTGAAGGGGCTCTGCCTAATGAAAAACTGTTTTTT. This rearrangement joins TRBV29-1 to TRBJ1-4; D is unresolved. Germline values: CDR1 SQVTM, CDR2 ANQGSEA. CDR3 size: 14 residues. With 1 base removed from V and 3 bases from J, the gap between germline ends came to 9 bases.

V and J are TRBV2 and TRBJ1-4; no clear D gene. This CDR3 region has 12 residues. V dropped 6 bases and J dropped 8 bases, with 10 bases sitting between them. The germline CDR1 and CDR2 sequences are SNHLY and FYNNEI. The CDR3, as DNA: TGTGCCAGCAGAGTCCTAACCGAAAAACTGTTTTTT. As protein: CASRVLTEKLFF.

This chain joins TRBV6-5 and TRBJ1-2, with unresolved D. CDR3 size: 12 residues. In germline, CDR1 is MNHEY, CDR2 SVGAGI. Between the trimmed V and J ends, which lost 10 bases and 4 bases, there was a span of 13 bases. The CDR3 loop is CATWTAFYGYTF. Written as DNA, the CDR3 is TGTGCCACCTGGACCGCATTCTATGGCTACACCTTC.

The chain uses TRBV6-5 and TRBJ2-3, with D unresolved. Germline CDR1 and CDR2: MNHEY and SVGAGI. The germline V and J ends were trimmed by 2 bases and 8 bases, with 20 bases remaining between them. This CDR3 comprises 16 residues. CDR3 region: CASSYTPGGGPRTQYF. The CDR3, as DNA: TGTGCCAGCAGTTACACGCCCGGCGGCGGTCCTCGTACGCAGTATTTT.

The chain joins TRBV19 to TRBJ1-5; D possibly corresponds to TRBD1 (6 bases). Germline CDR1 is LNHDA and CDR2 is SQIVND (reference sequence). The ends were cut back, 5 bases at V and 4 bases at J, with 12 bases in the middle. CDR3 length: 14 residues. CDR3 DNA sequence: TGTGCCAGTAGTCAGGGGATCAGGAATCAGCCCCAGCATTTT. It translates to CASSQGIRNQPQHF.